This T cell receptor beta chain was sequenced during a study of T cells in Graves' hyperthyroidism and ophthalmopathy. Study overall: Specimen type is peripheral blood, collected at initial diagnosis prior to any treatment. Study-wide results and limits: In validation, the model predicted ophthalmopathy. These predictions came a median roughly 6 months before onset. Within blood appeared most thyroid clonotypes that had expanded above 0.001.

Amplification yielded TCR beta CDR3 regions, with RNA transcripts as the source. HTBI primers were employed in a first-round RT-PCR of the TCR CDR3. TCRdb fed the multiplex PCR reads into MiXCR, producing one record per CDR3 protein. The sample lists 700,000 or so distinct CDR3 sequences, about 14% occurring once. This clonotype has only a few counts. Its antigen is still unknown. For the diagnoses, clinical symptoms, serum thyroxine and TRAb, thyroid ultrasound and orbital computed tomography were used. CDR3 length: 15 amino acids. Germline V CDR1 and CDR2: KGHDR, SFDVKD. Trimming pared 2 bases from V and 7 bases from J, leaving 14 bases between.

Sequences were obtained from blood. The chain recombines TRBV24-1 with TRBJ2-1, with D tentatively TRBD2 (6 bases). The TCR was taken from a woman between 45 and 65 years old with Graves' ophthalmopathy. The CDR3 spells CATSDSGLLRNEQFF. DNA of the CDR3: TGTGCCACCAGTGATTCGGGACTCCTCCGAAATGAGCAGTTCTTC.